This TCR beta chain was captured in a study of T-cell memory formation after mild COVID-19. Findings and limits, study-wide: Contracting clones from day 15 to 85 showed balanced CD4/CD8; later expanders favored CD4+.

MiXCR, run by TCRdb on the 5' RACE reads, gives a single entry per CDR3 protein. The sample yields roughly 130,000 distinct CDR3 sequences, over 15% seen once. Germline assignment: CDR1 MGHDK and CDR2 SYGVNS. Trimming took off 2 bases at V and 4 bases at J, with 9 bases between the two ends. The CDR3 is 14 residues long. This clonotype was detected a few times. What it binds is not known. The source of this sequence is a man between 18 and 35 years old who had mild COVID-19 (a few samples of this study predate the infection). Cell type and time point are not known. Sequenced: PBMCs or a T cell subset sorted from them (not recorded which). V and J are TRBV25-1 and TRBJ2-1; D not resolved. The CDR3, as DNA: TGTGCCAGCAGTGAAGTCGGACCATACAATGAGCAGTTCTTC. Its translation: CASSEVGPYNEQFF.